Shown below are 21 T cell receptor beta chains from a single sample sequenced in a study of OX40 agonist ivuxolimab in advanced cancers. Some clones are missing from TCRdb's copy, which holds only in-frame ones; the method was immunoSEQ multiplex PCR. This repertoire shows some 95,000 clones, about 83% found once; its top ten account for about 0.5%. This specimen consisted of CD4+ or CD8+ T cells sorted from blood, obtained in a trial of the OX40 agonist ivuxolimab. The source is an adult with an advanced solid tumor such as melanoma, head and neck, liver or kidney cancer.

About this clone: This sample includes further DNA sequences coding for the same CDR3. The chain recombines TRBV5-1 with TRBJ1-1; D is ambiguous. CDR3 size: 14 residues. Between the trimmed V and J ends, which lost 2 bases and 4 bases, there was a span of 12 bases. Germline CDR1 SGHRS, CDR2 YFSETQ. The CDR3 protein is CASSLQLGGTEAFF. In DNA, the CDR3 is TGCGCCAGCAGCTTACAGCTCGGAGGCACTGAAGCTTTCTTT.

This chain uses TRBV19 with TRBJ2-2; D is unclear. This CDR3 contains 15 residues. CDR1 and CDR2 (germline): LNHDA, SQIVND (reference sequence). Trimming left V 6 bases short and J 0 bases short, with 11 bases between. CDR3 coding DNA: TGTGCCAGTAGGGTTGACGGGTCGAACACCGGGGAGCTGTTTTTT. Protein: CASRVDGSNTGELFF.

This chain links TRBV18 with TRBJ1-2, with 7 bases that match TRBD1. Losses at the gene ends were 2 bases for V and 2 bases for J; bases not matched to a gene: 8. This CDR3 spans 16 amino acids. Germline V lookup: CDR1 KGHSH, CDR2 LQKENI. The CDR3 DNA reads TGTGCCAGCTCACCAGGGCATGGACAGGCGAACTATGGCTACACCTTC. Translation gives CASSPGHGQANYGYTF.

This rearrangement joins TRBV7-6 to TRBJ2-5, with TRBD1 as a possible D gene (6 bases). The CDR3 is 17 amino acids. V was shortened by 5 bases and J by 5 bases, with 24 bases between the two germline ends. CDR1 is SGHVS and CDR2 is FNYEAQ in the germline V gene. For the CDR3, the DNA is TGTGCCAGCAGCATAGACAGGCGCACTTTCCAGGGGGAGACCCAGTACTTC. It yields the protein CASSIDRRTFQGETQYF.

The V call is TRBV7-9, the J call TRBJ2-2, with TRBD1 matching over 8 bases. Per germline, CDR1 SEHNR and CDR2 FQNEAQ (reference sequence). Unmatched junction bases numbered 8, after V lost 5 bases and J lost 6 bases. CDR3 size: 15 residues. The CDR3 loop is CASSLRQGTPGELFF. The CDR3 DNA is TGTGCCAGCAGCCTCCGACAGGGGACGCCCGGGGAGCTGTTTTTT.

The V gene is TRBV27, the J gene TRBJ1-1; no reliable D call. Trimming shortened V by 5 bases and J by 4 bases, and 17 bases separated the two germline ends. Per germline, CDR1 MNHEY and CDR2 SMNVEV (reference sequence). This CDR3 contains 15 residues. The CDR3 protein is CASSVLNSWVTEAFF. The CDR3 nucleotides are TGTGCCAGCAGTGTCCTTAACTCCTGGGTCACTGAAGCTTTCTTT.

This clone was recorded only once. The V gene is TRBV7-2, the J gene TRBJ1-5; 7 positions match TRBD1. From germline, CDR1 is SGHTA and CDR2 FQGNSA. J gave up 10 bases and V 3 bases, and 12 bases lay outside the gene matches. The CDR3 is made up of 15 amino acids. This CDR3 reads CASSFTGVAGNPQHF. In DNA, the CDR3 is TGTGCCAGCAGCTTCACAGGGGTCGCAGGTAATCCCCAGCATTTT.

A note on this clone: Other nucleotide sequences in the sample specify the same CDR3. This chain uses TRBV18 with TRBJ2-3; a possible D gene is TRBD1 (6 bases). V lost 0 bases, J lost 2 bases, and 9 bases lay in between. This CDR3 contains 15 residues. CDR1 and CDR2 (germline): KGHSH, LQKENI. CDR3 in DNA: TGTGCCAGCTCACCACCGGGGGCTCACACAGATACGCAGTATTTT. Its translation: CASSPPGAHTDTQYF.

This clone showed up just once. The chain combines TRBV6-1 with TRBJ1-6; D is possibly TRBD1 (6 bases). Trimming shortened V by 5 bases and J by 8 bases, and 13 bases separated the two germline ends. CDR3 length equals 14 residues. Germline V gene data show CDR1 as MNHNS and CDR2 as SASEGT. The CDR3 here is CASSYTTGDSPLHF. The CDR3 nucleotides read TGTGCCAGCAGTTATACGACAGGAGATTCACCCCTCCACTTT.

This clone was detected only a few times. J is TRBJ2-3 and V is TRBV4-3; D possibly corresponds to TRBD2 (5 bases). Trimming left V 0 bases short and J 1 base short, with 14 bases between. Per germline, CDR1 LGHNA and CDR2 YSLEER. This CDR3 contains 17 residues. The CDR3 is CASSQERGLVGTDTQYF. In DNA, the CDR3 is TGCGCCAGCAGCCAAGAACGCGGGCTCGTGGGCACAGATACGCAGTATTTT.

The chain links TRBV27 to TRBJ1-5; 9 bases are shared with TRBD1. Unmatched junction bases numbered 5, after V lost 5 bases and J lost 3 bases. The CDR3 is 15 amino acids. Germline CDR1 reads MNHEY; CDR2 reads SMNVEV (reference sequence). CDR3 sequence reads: CASSPWDRDNQPQHF. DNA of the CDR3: TGTGCCAGCAGTCCCTGGGACAGGGACAATCAGCCCCAGCATTTT.

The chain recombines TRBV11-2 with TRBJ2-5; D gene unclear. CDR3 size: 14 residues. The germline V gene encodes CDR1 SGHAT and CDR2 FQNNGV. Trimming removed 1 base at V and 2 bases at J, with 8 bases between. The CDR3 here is CASSLGAVQETQYF. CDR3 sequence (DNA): TGTGCCAGCAGCTTAGGGGCAGTTCAAGAGACCCAGTACTTC.

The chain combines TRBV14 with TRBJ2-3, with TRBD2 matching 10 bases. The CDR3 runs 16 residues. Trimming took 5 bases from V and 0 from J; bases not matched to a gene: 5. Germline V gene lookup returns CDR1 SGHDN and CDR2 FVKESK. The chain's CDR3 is CASSYGLAASTDTQYF. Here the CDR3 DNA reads TGTGCCAGCAGCTACGGACTAGCGGCGAGCACAGATACGCAGTATTTT.

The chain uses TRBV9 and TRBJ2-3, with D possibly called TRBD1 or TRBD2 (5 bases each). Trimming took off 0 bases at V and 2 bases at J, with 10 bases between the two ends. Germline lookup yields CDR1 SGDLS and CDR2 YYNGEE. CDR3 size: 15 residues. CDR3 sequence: CASSVGDLYTDTQYF. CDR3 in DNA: TGTGCCAGCAGCGTAGGGGACCTCTACACAGATACGCAGTATTTT.

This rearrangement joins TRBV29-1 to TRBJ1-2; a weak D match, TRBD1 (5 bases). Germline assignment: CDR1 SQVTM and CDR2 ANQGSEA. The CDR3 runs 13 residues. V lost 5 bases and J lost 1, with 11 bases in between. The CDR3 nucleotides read TGCAGCGTTACCGACAGCCTTAACTATGGCTACACCTTC. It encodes CSVTDSLNYGYTF.

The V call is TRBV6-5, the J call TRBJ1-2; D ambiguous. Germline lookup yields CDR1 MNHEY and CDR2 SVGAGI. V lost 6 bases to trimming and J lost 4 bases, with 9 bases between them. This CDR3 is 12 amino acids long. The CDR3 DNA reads TGTGCCAGCAGCCCCAACAGCTATGGCTACACCTTC. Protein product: CASSPNSYGYTF.

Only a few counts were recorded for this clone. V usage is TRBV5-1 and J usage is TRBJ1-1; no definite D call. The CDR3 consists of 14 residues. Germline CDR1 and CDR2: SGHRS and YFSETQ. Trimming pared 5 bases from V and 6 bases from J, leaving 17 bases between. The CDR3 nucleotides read TGCGCCAGCAGTTTAAGGCCCGGGCAAGCTGAAGCTTTCTTT. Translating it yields CASSLRPGQAEAFF.

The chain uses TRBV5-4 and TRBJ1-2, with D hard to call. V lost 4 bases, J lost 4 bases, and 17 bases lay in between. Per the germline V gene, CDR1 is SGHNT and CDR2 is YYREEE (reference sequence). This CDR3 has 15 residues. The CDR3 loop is CASSRSGSSSYGYTF. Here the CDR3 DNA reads TGTGCCAGCAGCCGATCGGGCAGTTCTAGCTATGGCTACACCTTC.

This chain's CDR3 is CASRATGGNEAFF. The CDR3 DNA is TGTGCCAGCAGAGCGACAGGGGGCAATGAAGCTTTCTTT. V gene TRBV11-1 combines with J gene TRBJ1-1; 10 nucleotides match TRBD1. The length of the CDR3 is 13 residues. V trimming: 6 bases; J trimming: 7 bases; junction bases outside the gene matches: 5. CDR1 is SGHAT and CDR2 is FQDESV in the germline V gene (reference sequence).

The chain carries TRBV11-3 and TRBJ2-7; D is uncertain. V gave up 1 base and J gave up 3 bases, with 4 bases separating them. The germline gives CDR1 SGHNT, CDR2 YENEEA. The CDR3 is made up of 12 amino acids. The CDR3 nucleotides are TGTGCCAGCAGCTTAGGGAGCTACGAGCAGTACTTC. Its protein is CASSLGSYEQYF. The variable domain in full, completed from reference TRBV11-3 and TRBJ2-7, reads EAGVVQSPRYKIIEKKQPVAFWCNPISGHNTLYWYLQNLGQGPELLIRYENEEAVDDSQLPKDRFSAERLKGVDSTLKIQPAELGDSAVYLCASSLGSYEQYFGPGTRLTVT.

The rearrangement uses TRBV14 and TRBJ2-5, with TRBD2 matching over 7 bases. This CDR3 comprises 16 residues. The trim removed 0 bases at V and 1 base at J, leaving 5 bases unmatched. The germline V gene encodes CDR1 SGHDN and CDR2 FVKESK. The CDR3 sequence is CASSQDWRESQETQYF. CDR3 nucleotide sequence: TGTGCCAGCAGCCAAGATTGGCGGGAGAGCCAAGAGACCCAGTACTTC.